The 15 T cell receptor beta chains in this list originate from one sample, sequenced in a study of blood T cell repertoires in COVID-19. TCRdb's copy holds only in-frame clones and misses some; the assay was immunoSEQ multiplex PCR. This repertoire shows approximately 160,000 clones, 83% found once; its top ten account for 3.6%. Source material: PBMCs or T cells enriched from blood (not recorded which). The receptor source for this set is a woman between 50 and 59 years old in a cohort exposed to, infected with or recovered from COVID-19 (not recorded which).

In DNA form, the CDR3 reads TGTGCCAGCAGTTTATGGGGCGGGGGAAGCGGCTACACCTTC. The encoded protein is CASSLWGGGSGYTF. The gene calls are TRBV27 and TRBJ1-2, with a tentative D call TRBD1 (5 bases). V dropped 1 base and J dropped 8 bases, with 14 bases sitting between them. CDR1 and CDR2 (germline): MNHEY, SMNVEV (reference sequence). The CDR3 has 14 amino acids.

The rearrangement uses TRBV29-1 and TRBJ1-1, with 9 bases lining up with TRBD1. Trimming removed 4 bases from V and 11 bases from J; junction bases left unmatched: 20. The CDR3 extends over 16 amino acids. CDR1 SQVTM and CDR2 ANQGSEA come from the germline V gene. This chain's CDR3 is CSVGSLGGQGTPGAFF. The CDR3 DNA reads TGCAGCGTTGGTAGCTTGGGAGGACAGGGGACCCCCGGCGCTTTCTTT.

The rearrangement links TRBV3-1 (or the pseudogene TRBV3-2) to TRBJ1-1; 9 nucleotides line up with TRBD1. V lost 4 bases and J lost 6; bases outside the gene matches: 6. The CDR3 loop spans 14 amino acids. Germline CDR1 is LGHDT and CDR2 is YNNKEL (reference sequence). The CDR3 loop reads CASSPRDRVAEAFF. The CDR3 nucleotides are TGTGCCAGCAGCCCACGGGACAGGGTTGCTGAAGCTTTCTTT.

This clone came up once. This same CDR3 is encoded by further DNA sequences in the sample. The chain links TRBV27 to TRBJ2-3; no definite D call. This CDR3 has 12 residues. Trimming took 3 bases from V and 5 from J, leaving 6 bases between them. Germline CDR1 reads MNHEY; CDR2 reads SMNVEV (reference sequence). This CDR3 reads CASSFGRDTQYF. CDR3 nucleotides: TGTGCCAGCAGTTTTGGCCGAGATACGCAGTATTTT.

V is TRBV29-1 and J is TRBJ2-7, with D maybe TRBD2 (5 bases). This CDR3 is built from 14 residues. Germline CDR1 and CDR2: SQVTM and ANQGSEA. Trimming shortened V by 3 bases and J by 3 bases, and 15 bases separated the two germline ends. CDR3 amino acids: CSVDRDGENYEQYF. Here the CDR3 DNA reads TGCAGCGTTGACCGGGATGGGGAAAACTACGAGCAGTACTTC.

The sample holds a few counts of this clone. CDR3 loop: CASSEWGGLPPNQPQHF. Written as DNA, the CDR3 is TGTGCCAGCAGTGAATGGGGGGGTCTGCCCCCTAATCAGCCCCAGCATTTT. The chain carries TRBV6-1 and TRBJ1-5; TRBD1 might be the D (5 bases). Trimming shortened V by 2 bases and J by 4 bases, and 18 bases separated the two germline ends. The CDR3 extends over 17 amino acids. Germline CDR1 and CDR2: MNHNS and SASEGT.

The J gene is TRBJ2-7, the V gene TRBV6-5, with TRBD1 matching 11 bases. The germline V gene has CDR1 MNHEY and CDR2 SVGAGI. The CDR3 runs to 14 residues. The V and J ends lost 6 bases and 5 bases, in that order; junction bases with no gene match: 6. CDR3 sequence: CASRRGQGAHEQYF. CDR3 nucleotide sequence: TGTGCCAGCAGACGCGGACAGGGGGCCCACGAGCAGTACTTC.

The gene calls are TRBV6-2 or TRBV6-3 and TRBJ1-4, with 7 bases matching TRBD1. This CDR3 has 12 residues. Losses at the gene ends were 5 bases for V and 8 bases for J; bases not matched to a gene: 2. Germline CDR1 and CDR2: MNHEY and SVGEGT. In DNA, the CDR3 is TGTGCCAGCAGTCGGGACAGCGAAAAACTGTTTTTT. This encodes CASSRDSEKLFF.

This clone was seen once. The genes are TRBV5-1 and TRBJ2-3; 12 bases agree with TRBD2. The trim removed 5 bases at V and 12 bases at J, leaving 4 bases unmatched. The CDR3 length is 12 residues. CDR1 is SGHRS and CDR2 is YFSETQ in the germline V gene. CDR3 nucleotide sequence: TGCGCCAGCAGGCCGACTAGCGGGAGTCAGTATTTT. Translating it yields CASRPTSGSQYF.

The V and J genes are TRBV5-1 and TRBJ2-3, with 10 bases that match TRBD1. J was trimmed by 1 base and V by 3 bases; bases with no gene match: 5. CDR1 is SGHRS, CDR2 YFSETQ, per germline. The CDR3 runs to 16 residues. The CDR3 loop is CASSSQGTGGTDTQYF. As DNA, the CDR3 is TGCGCCAGCAGCTCACAGGGGACAGGGGGCACAGATACGCAGTATTTT.

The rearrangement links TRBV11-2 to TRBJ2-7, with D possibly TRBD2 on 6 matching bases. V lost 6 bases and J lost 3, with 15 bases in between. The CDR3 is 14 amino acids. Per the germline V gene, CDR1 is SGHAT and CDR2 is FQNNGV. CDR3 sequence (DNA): TGTGCCAGCAGACCATCGGGACTCTTCTACGAGCAGTACTTC. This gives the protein CASRPSGLFYEQYF.

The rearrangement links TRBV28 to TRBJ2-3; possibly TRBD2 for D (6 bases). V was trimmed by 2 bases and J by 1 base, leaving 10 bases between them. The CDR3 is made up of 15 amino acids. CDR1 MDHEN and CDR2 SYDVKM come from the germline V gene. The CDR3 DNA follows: TGTGCCAGCAGTTTAAACTGGGGGGGCACAGATACGCAGTATTTT. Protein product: CASSLNWGGTDTQYF.

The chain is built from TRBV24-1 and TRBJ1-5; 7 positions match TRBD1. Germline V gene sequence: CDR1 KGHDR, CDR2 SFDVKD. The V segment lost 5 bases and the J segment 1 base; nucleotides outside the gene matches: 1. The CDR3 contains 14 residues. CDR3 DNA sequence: TGTGCCACCAGTGGCAGGGGGAGCAATCAGCCCCAGCATTTT. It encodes CATSGRGSNQPQHF.

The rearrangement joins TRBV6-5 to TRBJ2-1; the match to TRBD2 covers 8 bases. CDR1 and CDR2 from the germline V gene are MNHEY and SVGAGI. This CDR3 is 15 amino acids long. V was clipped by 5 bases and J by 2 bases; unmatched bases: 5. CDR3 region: CASSPREGPYNEQFF. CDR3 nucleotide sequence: TGTGCCAGCAGTCCCCGGGAGGGACCCTACAATGAGCAGTTCTTC.

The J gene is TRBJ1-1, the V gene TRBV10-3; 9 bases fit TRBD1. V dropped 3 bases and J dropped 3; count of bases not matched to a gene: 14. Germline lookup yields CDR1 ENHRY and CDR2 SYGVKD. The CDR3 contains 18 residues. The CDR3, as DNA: TGTGCCATCAGTGATGACAGGGGGTCGCTTGGGGTGTACACTGAAGCTTTCTTT. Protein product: CAISDDRGSLGVYTEAFF.